This paragraph covers one T cell receptor (beta chain) sequence. The CDR3 totals 16 residues. Trimming took off 8 bases at V and 2 bases at J, with 18 bases between the two ends. Germline V gives CDR1 SNHLY, CDR2 FYNNEI. These data originate in a study of shared clonotypes between healthy human individuals. Clones were read by immunoSEQ multiplex PCR, and TCRdb kept only the in-frame ones, dropping some. The table shows about 1,800,000 clones, with roughly 94% occurring only once. CD45RO-negative CD8 cells positively selected for CCR7 made up the naive population, which excluded terminally differentiated effector memory CD45RA+ cells.

The gene calls are TRBV2 and TRBJ1-4; no firm D call. Material: naive CD8+ T cells sorted from blood. The clonotype was recovered from a young man in good health. CDR3 protein: CASSSGDGSTNEKLFF. CDR3 sequence (DNA): TGTGCCAGCTCCTCGGGAGATGGGTCGACTAATGAAAAACTGTTTTTT.